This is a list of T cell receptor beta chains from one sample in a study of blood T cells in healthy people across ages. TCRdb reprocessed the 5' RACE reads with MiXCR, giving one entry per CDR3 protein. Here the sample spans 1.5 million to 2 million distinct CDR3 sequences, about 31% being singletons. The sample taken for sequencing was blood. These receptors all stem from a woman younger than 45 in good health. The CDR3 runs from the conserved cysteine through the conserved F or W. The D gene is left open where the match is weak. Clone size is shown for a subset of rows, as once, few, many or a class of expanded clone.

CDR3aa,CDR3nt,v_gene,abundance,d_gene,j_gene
CASSRGQDSTDTQYF,TGTGCCAGCTCGCGCGGACAGGACAGCACAGATACGCAGTATTTT,TRBV18,few,TRBD1,TRBJ2-3
CASSDQPGTGNNEQFF,TGTGCCAGCAGTGATCAGCCTGGGACAGGAAACAATGAGCAGTTCTTC,TRBV6-4,-,TRBD1,TRBJ2-1
CASSLFDHRPEAFF,TGTGCCAGCAGCCTATTCGATCATCGGCCTGAAGCTTTCTTT,TRBV3-1,few,-,TRBJ1-1
CRAGQGPGANVLTF,TGCAGAGCGGGCCAGGGGCCTGGGGCCAACGTCCTGACTTTC,TRBV20-1,few,-,TRBJ2-6
CASSPSGRGQGRGYTF,TGTGCCAGCAGCCCGTCGGGTCGGGGACAGGGCCGGGGCTACACCTTC,TRBV4-2,-,TRBD1,TRBJ1-2
CATSTGETQYF,TGTGCCACCTCCACCGGGGAGACCCAGTACTTC,TRBV15,once,-,TRBJ2-5
CASSQEATAGLNEQFF,TGTGCCAGCAGCCAAGAGGCCACGGCAGGCCTTAATGAGCAGTTCTTC,TRBV4-2,few,-,TRBJ2-1
CANSSWDSRVSYEQYF,TGTGCCAACAGCTCCTGGGACAGTAGAGTCTCCTACGAGCAGTACTTC,TRBV7-9,-,TRBD1,TRBJ2-7
CASSAGGPDNEQFF,TGTGCCAGCAGTGCGGGGGGGCCGGACAATGAGCAGTTCTTC,TRBV27,few,TRBD2,TRBJ2-1
CSGGGDEKLFF,TGCAGCGGAGGGGGGGATGAAAAACTGTTTTTT,TRBV29-1,-,-,TRBJ1-4
CASGFRYGRETQYF,TGTGCCAGCGGATTTCGCTACGGGCGAGAGACCCAGTACTTC,TRBV27,few,-,TRBJ2-5
CASSQGTDPFYEQYF,TGCGCCAGCAGCCAAGGTACAGACCCCTTCTACGAGCAGTACTTC,TRBV4-1,-,-,TRBJ2-7
CASSFLGAEAYF,TGTGCCAGCAGTTTCCTCGGGGCAGAGGCGTACTTC,TRBV6-5,many,-,TRBJ2-5
CASSLYPSGIGRSEQFF,TGTGCCAGCAGTTTATATCCTAGCGGGATCGGAAGGAGTGAGCAGTTCTTC,TRBV28,few,TRBD2,TRBJ2-1
CASSEDRGSPLHF,TGTGCCAGCAGTGAGGATCGAGGATCACCCCTCCACTTT,TRBV2,few,-,TRBJ1-6
CSAPRADSSTDTQYF,TGCAGTGCTCCCCGAGCGGACTCTAGCACAGATACGCAGTATTTT,TRBV20-1,-,-,TRBJ2-3
CASGLGLAGGPPYEQYF,TGTGCCAGCGGCTTAGGGCTAGCGGGAGGCCCACCATACGAGCAGTACTTC,TRBV7-8,few,TRBD2,TRBJ2-7
CASSQAGTTEKLFF,TGTGCCAGCAGCCAAGCCGGGACCACTGAAAAACTGTTTTTT,TRBV4-2,few,-,TRBJ1-4
CATSRDIGSGYTF,TGTGCCACCAGCAGAGACATAGGGAGCGGCTACACCTTC,TRBV15,-,-,TRBJ1-2
CASSLWGYGYTF,TGTGCCAGCAGTTTATGGGGATATGGCTACACCTTC,TRBV27,many,-,TRBJ1-2
CASSLAGPRVEQYF,TGTGCCAGCAGCTTAGCGGGACCCAGAGTCGAGCAGTACTTC,TRBV11-1,few,-,TRBJ2-7
CASRSSSGESSHTQYF,TGTGCCAGCAGATCCTCTAGCGGAGAGAGTTCTCATACGCAGTATTTT,TRBV28,-,TRBD2,TRBJ2-3
CASGLTGANQPQHF,TGTGCCAGCGGCCTGACAGGGGCGAATCAGCCCCAGCATTTT,TRBV27,-,TRBD1,TRBJ1-5
CSVGVGSGQPQHF,TGCAGCGTTGGGGTGGGGTCGGGTCAGCCCCAGCATTTT,TRBV29-1,-,-,TRBJ1-5
CASSLYRGYNEQFF,TGCGCCAGCAGCTTATACAGGGGCTACAATGAGCAGTTCTTC,TRBV5-1,few,TRBD1,TRBJ2-1
CASSPNRGNNSPLHF,TGTGCCAGCAGTCCAAACAGGGGGAATAATTCACCCCTCCACTTT,TRBV12-3/TRBV12-4,once,TRBD1,TRBJ1-6
CASSPEMGAGETQYF,TGTGCCAGCAGCCCGGAGATGGGGGCAGGAGAGACCCAGTACTTC,TRBV7-2,few,-,TRBJ2-5
CASGQGLYQPQHF,TGTGCCAGCGGACAGGGGTTGTATCAGCCCCAGCATTTT,TRBV27,few,TRBD1,TRBJ1-5